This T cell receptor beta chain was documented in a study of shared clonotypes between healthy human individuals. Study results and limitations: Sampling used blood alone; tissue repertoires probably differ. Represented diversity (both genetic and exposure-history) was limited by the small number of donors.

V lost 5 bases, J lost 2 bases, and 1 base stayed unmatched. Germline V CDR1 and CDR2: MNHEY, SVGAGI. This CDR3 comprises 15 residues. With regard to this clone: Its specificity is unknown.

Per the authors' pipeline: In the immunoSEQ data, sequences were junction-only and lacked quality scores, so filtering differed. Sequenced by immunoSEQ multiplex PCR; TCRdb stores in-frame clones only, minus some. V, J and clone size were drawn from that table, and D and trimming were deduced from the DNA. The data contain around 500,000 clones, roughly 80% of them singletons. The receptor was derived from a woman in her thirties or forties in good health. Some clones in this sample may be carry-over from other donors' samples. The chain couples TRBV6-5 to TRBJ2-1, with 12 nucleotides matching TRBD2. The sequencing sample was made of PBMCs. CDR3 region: CASSRTSGAYNEQFF. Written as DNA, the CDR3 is TGTGCCAGCAGTCGGACTAGCGGGGCCTACAATGAGCAGTTCTTC.